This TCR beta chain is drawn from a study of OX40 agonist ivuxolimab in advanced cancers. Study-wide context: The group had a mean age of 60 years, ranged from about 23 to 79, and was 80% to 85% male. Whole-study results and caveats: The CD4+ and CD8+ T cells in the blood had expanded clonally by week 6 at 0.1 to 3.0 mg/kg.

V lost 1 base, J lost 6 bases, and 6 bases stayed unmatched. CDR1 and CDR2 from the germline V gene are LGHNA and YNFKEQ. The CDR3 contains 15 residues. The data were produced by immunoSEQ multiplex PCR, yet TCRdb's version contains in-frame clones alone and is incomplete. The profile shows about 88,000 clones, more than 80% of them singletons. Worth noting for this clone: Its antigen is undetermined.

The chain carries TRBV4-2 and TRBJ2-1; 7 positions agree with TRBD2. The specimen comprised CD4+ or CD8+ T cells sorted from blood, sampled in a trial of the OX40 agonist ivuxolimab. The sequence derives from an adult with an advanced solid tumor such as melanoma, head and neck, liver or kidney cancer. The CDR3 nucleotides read TGTGCCAGCAGCCAAGCGAGCGGGAAGGTCAATGAGCAGTTCTTC. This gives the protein CASSQASGKVNEQFF.